The 20 T cell receptor beta chains given below trace back to one sample, sequenced in a study of OX40 agonist ivuxolimab in advanced cancers. The repertoire was sequenced with immunoSEQ multiplex PCR; TCRdb's copy has only in-frame clones and lacks some. The data hold over 85,000 clones, with roughly 87% observed a single time. The source was CD4+ or CD8+ T cells sorted from blood, collected in a trial of the OX40 agonist ivuxolimab. These receptor sequences come from an adult with an advanced solid tumor such as melanoma, head and neck, liver or kidney cancer.

This chain uses TRBV18 with TRBJ2-7, with 8 bases identical to TRBD1. J was trimmed by 4 bases and V by 0 bases; bases with no gene match: 5. Per germline, CDR1 KGHSH and CDR2 LQKENI. CDR3 length: 15 residues. DNA for the CDR3: TGTGCCAGCTCACCACCACAGGGGGGAAGGTACGAGCAGTACTTC. Translating gives CASSPPQGGRYEQYF.

CDR3 sequence: CASSPRGTTYEQYF. CDR3 DNA: TGTGCCAGCAGCCCTCGGGGGACGACCTACGAGCAGTACTTC. The chain has TRBV9 and TRBJ2-7; perhaps TRBD2 as D (6 bases). Per the germline V gene, CDR1 is SGDLS and CDR2 is YYNGEE. This CDR3 contains 14 residues. V lost 4 bases, J lost 2 bases, and 13 bases lay in between.

This chain connects TRBV9 to TRBJ2-7; 9 bases are shared with TRBD1. The CDR3 contains 16 residues. J was trimmed by 3 bases and V by 0 bases; bases with no gene match: 7. Germline assignment: CDR1 SGDLS and CDR2 YYNGEE. The CDR3 bases are TGTGCCAGCAGCGTAGGAGTTGGGGGACAGGGCTACGAGCAGTACTTC. Its protein product is CASSVGVGGQGYEQYF.

V is TRBV11-3 and J is TRBJ1-1; D ambiguous. Germline-derived CDR1 and CDR2 are SGHNT and YENEEA. V gave up 4 bases and J gave up 11 bases, with 11 bases separating them. The CDR3 spans 11 residues. In nucleotides, the CDR3 is TGTGCCAGCAGCTCCCCCGGAGAGGCTTTCTTT. Protein sequence: CASSSPGEAFF.

This sequence joins TRBV19 and TRBJ1-4; no clear D. CDR1 and CDR2 from the germline V gene are LNHDA and SQIVND (reference sequence). V was cut by 5 bases and J by 8 bases, with 18 bases left in between. The CDR3 consists of 15 residues. The CDR3 DNA reads as TGTGCCAGTAGTGTATTTCGGCAGGTGGCAGAAAAACTGTTTTTT. Its translation is CASSVFRQVAEKLFF.

V and J are TRBV6-1 and TRBJ1-3, with 11 positions matching TRBD1. Germline CDR1 and CDR2: MNHNS and SASEGT. V gave up 1 base and J gave up 7 bases; unmatched junction bases: 9. The CDR3 length is 17 residues. The CDR3 protein is CASSEVGTGGSWNTIYF. The CDR3 DNA is TGTGCCAGCAGTGAAGTGGGGACAGGGGGGTCCTGGAACACCATATATTTT.

The chain is built from TRBV5-5 and TRBJ2-6; 12 positions agree with TRBD2. CDR1 SGHKS and CDR2 YYEKEE come from the germline V gene (reference sequence). CDR3 length: 19 residues. Unmatched junction bases numbered 7, after V lost 0 bases and J lost 3 bases. The CDR3 coding sequence is TGTGCCAGCAGCTTGGTTCGGACTAGCGGGATGGGTGGGGCCAACGTCCTGACTTTC. This sequence encodes CASSLVRTSGMGGANVLTF.

V is TRBV7-3 and J is TRBJ2-2; D gene unclear. Trimming left V 8 bases short and J 4 bases short, with 14 bases between. The germline V gene encodes CDR1 SGHTA and CDR2 FQGTGA. This CDR3 spans 14 amino acids. The CDR3 DNA reads TGTGCCAGCGGATGGGCAGCGAGCACCGGGGAGCTGTTTTTT. This encodes CASGWAASTGELFF. Drawing the rest from reference TRBV7-3 and TRBJ2-2, the complete variable domain is GAGVSQTPSNKVTEKGKYVELRCDPISGHTALYWYRQSLGQGPEFLIYFQGTGAADDSGLPNDRFFAVRPEGSVSTLKIQRTERGDSAVYLCASGWAASTGELFFGEGSRLTVL.

DNA for the CDR3: TGTGCCAGCAGTGATAGTAGCAGACACCCCGGAAATGAGCAGTTCTTC. Translation: CASSDSSRHPGNEQFF. The V gene is TRBV28, the J gene TRBJ2-1; D remains unclear. This CDR3 region has 16 residues. Germline-derived CDR1 and CDR2 are MDHEN and SYDVKM. V gave up 5 bases and J gave up 7 bases, with 21 bases separating them.

V usage is TRBV5-6 and J usage is TRBJ2-7, with 13 bases matching TRBD2. V lost 6 bases, J lost 8 bases, and 11 bases stayed unmatched. Germline values: CDR1 SGHDT, CDR2 YYEEEE. The CDR3 runs 15 residues. The DNA of the CDR3 is TGTGCCAGCAACATACTTACCGGGACTAGCGGGAAGCAGTACTTC. Translating it yields CASNILTGTSGKQYF.

This chain connects TRBV7-9 to TRBJ2-5; D gene unclear. This CDR3 spans 14 amino acids. V was shortened by 6 bases and J by 5 bases, with 16 bases between the two germline ends. Germline assignment: CDR1 SEHNR and CDR2 FQNEAQ (reference sequence). CDR3 sequence: CASSRNTERETQYF. The CDR3 DNA is TGTGCCAGCAGTCGCAATACCGAACGGGAGACCCAGTACTTC.

The J gene is TRBJ2-2, the V gene TRBV6-5, with no clear D. The CDR3 has 15 residues. CDR1 is MNHEY and CDR2 is SVGAGI in the germline V gene. The germline V and J ends were trimmed by 2 bases and 1 base, with 8 bases remaining between them. CDR3 sequence reads: CASSYGRMNTGELFF. The CDR3 DNA sequence: TGTGCCAGCAGTTACGGGCGTATGAACACCGGGGAGCTGTTTTTT.

The CDR3 protein is CAWRGQGLLEKLFF. The CDR3 DNA reads as TGTGCCTGGAGGGGACAGGGGCTTCTTGAAAAACTGTTTTTT. The chain employs TRBV30 and TRBJ1-4; 10 bases align to TRBD1. CDR3 length: 14 amino acids. V lost 3 bases, J lost 7 bases, and 5 bases stayed unmatched. CDR1 is GTSNPN and CDR2 is SVGIG in the germline V gene (reference sequence).

The DNA for the CDR3 is TGTGCCATCAGTGAGGGCAGGGGGCTCCCCACACACAACACAGATACGCAGTATTTT. It encodes CAISEGRGLPTHNTDTQYF. This rearrangement joins TRBV10-3 to TRBJ2-3, with 8 bases that match TRBD1. The junction had 15 bases not matched to a gene; V was cut back by 2 bases and J by 2 bases. Germline assignment: CDR1 ENHRY and CDR2 SYGVKD. The CDR3 consists of 19 residues.

The V gene is TRBV28, the J gene TRBJ2-2; the D is unclear. There are 13 residues in the CDR3. Germline CDR1 and CDR2: MDHEN and SYDVKM. V shed 6 bases and J shed 5 bases, with 10 bases lying between them. The chain's CDR3 is CASSRFETGELFF. The CDR3 coding sequence is TGTGCCAGCAGCCGTTTCGAGACCGGGGAGCTGTTTTTT.

This clone was detected only once. The rearrangement joins TRBV5-1 to TRBJ2-1, with D uncertain. CDR3 length: 11 amino acids. With 6 bases removed from V and 3 bases from J, the gap between germline ends came to 4 bases. Germline values: CDR1 SGHRS, CDR2 YFSETQ. The CDR3 DNA sequence: TGCGCCAGCACTGTCTACAATGAGCAGTTCTTC. It codes for CASTVYNEQFF.

The J gene is TRBJ1-1, the V gene TRBV6-5, with D maybe TRBD1 (6 bases). V was trimmed by 6 bases and J by 1 base, leaving 6 bases between them. CDR3 length: 12 amino acids. Germline V gene data show CDR1 as MNHEY and CDR2 as SVGAGI. The CDR3 here is CASRQGNTEAFF. The CDR3 DNA reads TGTGCCAGCAGACAGGGGAACACTGAAGCTTTCTTT.

This clone turned up a few times. The chain carries TRBV7-9 and TRBJ1-2; 11 positions agree with TRBD1. This CDR3 is 15 amino acids long. Germline trimming cut 3 bases from V and 4 bases from J; bases unmatched to any gene: 4. Germline-derived CDR1 and CDR2 are SEHNR and FQNEAQ (reference sequence). The CDR3 protein is CASSFAGTGGYGYTF. The DNA of the CDR3 is TGTGCCAGCAGCTTTGCCGGGACAGGGGGCTATGGCTACACCTTC.

The CDR3 nucleotides read TGTGCCAGCACAGGGGACAACTCCTACGAGCAGTACTTC. Translated, it gives CASTGDNSYEQYF. The chain couples TRBV6-6 to TRBJ2-7, with D tentatively TRBD1 (6 bases). CDR1 is MNHNY and CDR2 is SVGAGI in the germline V gene (reference sequence). The CDR3 is made up of 13 amino acids. The V end was cut by 7 bases, the J end by 0 bases, with 10 bases between.

The chain has TRBV6-1 and TRBJ1-2; D not certain. The CDR3 runs 13 residues. V lost 4 bases to trimming and J lost 6 bases, with 12 bases between them. Germline CDR1 and CDR2: MNHNS and SASEGT. This CDR3 reads CASSGGLANGYTF. CDR3 nucleotide sequence: TGTGCCAGCAGTGGCGGCCTGGCGAATGGCTACACCTTC.